What follows is one T cell receptor beta chain and its context. The assay was immunoSEQ multiplex PCR, and TCRdb's table has in-frame clones only and misses some. The data contain around 40,000 clones, 90% to 95% of them seen just once; the ten biggest clones take up 0.75% to 0.85%. CDR1 is SEHNR, CDR2 FQNEAQ, per germline (reference sequence). Trimming removed 7 bases at V and 6 bases at J, with 10 bases between. The CDR3 has 11 residues. The data belong to a study of T cell changes during pregnancy in multiple sclerosis. The sequencing used CD4+ T cells from peripheral blood mononuclear cells, collected in the third trimester of pregnancy. This sequence was found in a female donor with multiple sclerosis, enrolled in a pregnancy study. The chain joins TRBV7-9 to TRBJ2-7; D is ambiguous. CDR3 nucleotide sequence: TGTGCCAGCACAATGCTAGGCGAGCAGTACTTC. Encoded protein: CASTMLGEQYF.